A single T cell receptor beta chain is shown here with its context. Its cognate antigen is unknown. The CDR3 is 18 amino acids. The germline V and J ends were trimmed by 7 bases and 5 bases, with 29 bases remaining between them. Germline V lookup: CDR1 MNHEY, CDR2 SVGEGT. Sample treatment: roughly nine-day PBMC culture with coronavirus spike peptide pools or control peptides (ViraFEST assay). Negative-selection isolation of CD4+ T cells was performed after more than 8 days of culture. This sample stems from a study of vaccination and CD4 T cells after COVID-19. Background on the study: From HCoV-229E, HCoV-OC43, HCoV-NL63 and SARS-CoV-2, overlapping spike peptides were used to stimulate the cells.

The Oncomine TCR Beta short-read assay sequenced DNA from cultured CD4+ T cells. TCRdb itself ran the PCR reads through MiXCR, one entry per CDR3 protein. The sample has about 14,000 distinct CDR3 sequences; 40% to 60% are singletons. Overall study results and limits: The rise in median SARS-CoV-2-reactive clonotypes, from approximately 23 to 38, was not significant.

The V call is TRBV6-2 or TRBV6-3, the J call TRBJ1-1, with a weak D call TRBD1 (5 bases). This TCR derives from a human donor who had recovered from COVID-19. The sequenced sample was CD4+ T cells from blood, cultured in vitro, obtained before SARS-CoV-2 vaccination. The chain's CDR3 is CASNGGVGRGVPRTEAFF. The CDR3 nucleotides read TGTGCCAGCAATGGGGGGGTGGGGCGCGGCGTACCGAGAACTGAAGCTTTCTTT.